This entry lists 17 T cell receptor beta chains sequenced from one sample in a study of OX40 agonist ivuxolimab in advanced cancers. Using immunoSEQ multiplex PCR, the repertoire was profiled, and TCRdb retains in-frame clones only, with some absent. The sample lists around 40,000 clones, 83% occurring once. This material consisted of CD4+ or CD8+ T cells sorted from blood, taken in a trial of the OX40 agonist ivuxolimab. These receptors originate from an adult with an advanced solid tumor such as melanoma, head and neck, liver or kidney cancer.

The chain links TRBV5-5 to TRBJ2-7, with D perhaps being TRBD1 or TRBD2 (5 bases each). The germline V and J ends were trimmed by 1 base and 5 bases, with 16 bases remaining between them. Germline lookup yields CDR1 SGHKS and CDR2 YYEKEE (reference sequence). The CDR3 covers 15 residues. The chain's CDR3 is CASSLYPGSVDEQYF. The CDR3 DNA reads TGTGCCAGCAGCTTGTACCCAGGGAGCGTCGACGAGCAGTACTTC.

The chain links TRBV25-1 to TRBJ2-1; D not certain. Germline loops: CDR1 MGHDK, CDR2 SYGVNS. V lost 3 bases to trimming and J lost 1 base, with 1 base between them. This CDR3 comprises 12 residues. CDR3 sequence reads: CASSESYNEQFF. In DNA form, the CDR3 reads TGTGCCAGCAGTGAGTCCTACAATGAGCAGTTCTTC.

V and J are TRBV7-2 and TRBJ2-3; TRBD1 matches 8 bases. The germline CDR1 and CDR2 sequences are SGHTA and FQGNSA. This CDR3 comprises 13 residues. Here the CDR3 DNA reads TGTGCAGAGACAGGGGAAAGCACAGATACGCAGTATTTT. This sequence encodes CAETGESTDTQYF.

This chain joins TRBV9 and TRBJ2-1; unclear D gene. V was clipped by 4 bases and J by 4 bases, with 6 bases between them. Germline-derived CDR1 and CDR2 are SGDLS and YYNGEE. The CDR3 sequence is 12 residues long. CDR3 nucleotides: TGTGCCAGCAGCTTTGGGTACAATGAGCAGTTCTTC. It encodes CASSFGYNEQFF.

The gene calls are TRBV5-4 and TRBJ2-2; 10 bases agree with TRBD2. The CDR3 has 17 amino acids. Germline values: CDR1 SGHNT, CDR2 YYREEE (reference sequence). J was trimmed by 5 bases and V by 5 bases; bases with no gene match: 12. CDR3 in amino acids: CASSRQPSGSGTGELFF. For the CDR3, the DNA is TGTGCCAGCAGTCGTCAACCTAGCGGGAGCGGTACCGGGGAGCTGTTTTTT.

CDR3 sequence: CASSLEGPRHTQYF. In DNA form, the CDR3 reads TGTGCCAGCAGCTTGGAAGGCCCCCGTCATACGCAGTATTTT. The chain has TRBV5-4 and TRBJ2-3; D is unresolved. Germline V gene sequence: CDR1 SGHNT, CDR2 YYREEE (reference sequence). This CDR3 spans 14 amino acids. V shed 0 bases and J shed 7 bases, with 12 bases lying between them.

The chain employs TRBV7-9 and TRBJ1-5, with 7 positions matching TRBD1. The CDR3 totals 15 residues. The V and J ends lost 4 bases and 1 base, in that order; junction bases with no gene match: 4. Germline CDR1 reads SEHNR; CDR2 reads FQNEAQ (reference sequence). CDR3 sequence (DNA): TGTGCCAGCAGCTCGGGACAGACCAGCAATCAGCCCCAGCATTTT. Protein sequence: CASSSGQTSNQPQHF.

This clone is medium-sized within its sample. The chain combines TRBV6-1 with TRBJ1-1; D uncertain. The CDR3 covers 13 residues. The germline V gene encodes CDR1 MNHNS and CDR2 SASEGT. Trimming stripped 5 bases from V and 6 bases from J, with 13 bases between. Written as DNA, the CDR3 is TGTGCCAGCAGTATGGGGTCCGCGCCTGAAGCTTTCTTT. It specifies CASSMGSAPEAFF.

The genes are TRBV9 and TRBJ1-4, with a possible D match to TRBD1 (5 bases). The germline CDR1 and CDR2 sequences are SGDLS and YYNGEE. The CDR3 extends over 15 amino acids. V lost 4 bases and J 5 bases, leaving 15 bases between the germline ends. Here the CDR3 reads CASSSSGGLNEKLFF. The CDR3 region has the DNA TGTGCCAGCAGCTCCTCCGGGGGACTGAATGAAAAACTGTTTTTT.

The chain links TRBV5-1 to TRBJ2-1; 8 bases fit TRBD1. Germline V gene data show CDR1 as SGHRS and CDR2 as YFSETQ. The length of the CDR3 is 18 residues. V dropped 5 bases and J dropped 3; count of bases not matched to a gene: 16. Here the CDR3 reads CASSSGQGPPPLYNEQFF. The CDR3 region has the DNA TGCGCCAGCAGTTCAGGACAGGGCCCCCCACCCCTCTACAATGAGCAGTTCTTC. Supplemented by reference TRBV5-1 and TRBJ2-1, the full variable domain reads KAGVTQTPRYLIKTRGQQVTLSCSPISGHRSVSWYQQTPGQGLQFLFEYFSETQRNKGNFPGRFSGRQFSNSRSEMNVSTLELGDSALYLCASSSGQGPPPLYNEQFFGPGTRLTVL.

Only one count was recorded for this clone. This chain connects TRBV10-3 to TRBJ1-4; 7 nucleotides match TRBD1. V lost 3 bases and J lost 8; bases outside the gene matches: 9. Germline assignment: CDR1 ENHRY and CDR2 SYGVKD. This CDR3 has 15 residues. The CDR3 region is CAISESGTELEKLFF. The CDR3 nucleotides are TGTGCCATCAGTGAATCCGGGACAGAACTAGAAAAACTGTTTTTT.

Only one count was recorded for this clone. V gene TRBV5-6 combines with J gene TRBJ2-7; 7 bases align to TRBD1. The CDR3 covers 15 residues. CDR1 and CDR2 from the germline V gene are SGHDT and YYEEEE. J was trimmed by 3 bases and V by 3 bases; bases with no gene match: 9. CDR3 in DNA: TGTGCCAGCAGCTCATCCGGGACAGTCTTCTACGAGCAGTACTTC. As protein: CASSSSGTVFYEQYF.

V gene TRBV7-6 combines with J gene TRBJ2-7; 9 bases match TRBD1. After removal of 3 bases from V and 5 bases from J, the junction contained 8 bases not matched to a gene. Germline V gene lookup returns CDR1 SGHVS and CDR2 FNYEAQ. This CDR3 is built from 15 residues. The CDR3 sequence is CASSFSGQGVDEQYF. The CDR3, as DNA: TGTGCCAGCAGCTTTTCGGGACAGGGAGTGGACGAGCAGTACTTC.

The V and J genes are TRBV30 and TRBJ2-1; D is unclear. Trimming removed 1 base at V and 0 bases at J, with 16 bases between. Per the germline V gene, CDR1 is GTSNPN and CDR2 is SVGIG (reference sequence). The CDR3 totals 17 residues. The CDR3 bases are TGTGCCTGGAGTGGTTTTACATTGACTCCCTCCTACAATGAGCAGTTCTTC. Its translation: CAWSGFTLTPSYNEQFF.

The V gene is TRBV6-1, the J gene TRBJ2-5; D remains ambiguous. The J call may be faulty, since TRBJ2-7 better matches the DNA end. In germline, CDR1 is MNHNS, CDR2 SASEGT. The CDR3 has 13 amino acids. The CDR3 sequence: CASGVINKNEQYF. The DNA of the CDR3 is TGTGCCAGCGGAGTCATTAACAAAAACGAGCAGTACTTC.

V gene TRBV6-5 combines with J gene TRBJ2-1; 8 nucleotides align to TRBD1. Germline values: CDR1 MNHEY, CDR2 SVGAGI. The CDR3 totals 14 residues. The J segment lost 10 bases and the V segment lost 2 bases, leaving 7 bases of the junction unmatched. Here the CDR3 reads CASSYSGQGPEQFF. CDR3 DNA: TGTGCCAGCAGTTACAGTGGACAGGGACCCGAGCAGTTCTTC.

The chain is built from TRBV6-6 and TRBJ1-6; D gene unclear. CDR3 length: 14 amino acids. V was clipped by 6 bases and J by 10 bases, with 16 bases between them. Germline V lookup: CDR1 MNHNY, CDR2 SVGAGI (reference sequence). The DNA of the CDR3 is TGTGCCAGCAGACCCGGAGAGACCCTATCACCCCTCCACTTT. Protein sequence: CASRPGETLSPLHF.